The 29 T cell receptor beta chains below come from one sample, sequenced in a study of immune heterogeneity within non-small cell lung tumors. Bulk tumor genomic DNA, 600 to 650 ng per sample, was used as template. Spaced far apart, several biopsies were taken from each primary tumor during surgery. Patients with untreated, newly diagnosed non-small cell lung cancer underwent curative surgery. TCR beta CDR3 amplification used multiplex PCR with 32 V and 13 J primers. Using its own MiXCR run on the multiplex PCR reads, TCRdb lists one record per CDR3 protein. In the table there are tens of thousands of distinct CDR3 sequences, more than 25% of which are singletons. The sample comprised lung tumor tissue. The receptors were gathered from a middle-aged man with non-small cell lung cancer.

Remarks on this clonotype: An end of the junction does not agree with germline; a read error may underlie this. The rearrangement uses TRBV6-2 or TRBV6-3 and TRBJ2-4; D call uncertain. The CDR3 extends over 12 amino acids. CDR1 is MNHEY and CDR2 is SVGEGT in the germline V gene. The CDR3 nucleotides are TGTGCCAGCAGGGGGTCCAAAAACATTCAGAACTTC. Protein: CASRGSKNIQNF.

The rearrangement joins TRBV18 to TRBJ2-5; tentative D call: TRBD1 (6 bases). CDR1 KGHSH and CDR2 LQKENI come from the germline V gene. CDR3 length equals 14 residues. V gave up 3 bases and J gave up 4 bases, with 12 bases separating them. CDR3 residues: CASSPQGIGETQYF. Written as DNA, the CDR3 is TGTGCCAGCTCACCCCAGGGGATAGGAGAGACCCAGTACTTC.

The rearrangement links TRBV11-1 to TRBJ2-5; 16 bases match TRBD2. The CDR3 covers 16 residues. CDR1 and CDR2 (germline): SGHAT, FQDESV (reference sequence). V gave up 5 bases and J gave up 2 bases; unmatched junction bases: 2. The CDR3 loop is CASSPGLAGGQETQYF. CDR3 nucleotide sequence: TGTGCCAGCAGCCCGGGACTAGCGGGAGGGCAAGAGACCCAGTACTTC. The entire variable domain, with the rest obtained from reference TRBV11-1 and TRBJ2-5, is as follows: EAEVAQSPRYKITEKSQAVAFWCDPISGHATLYWYRQILGQGPELLVQFQDESVVDDSQLPKDRFSAERLKGVDSTLKIQPAELGDSAMYLCASSPGLAGGQETQYFGPGTRLLVL.

This clonotype is medium-sized within its sample. The gene calls are TRBV11-2 and TRBJ1-2; D uncertain. The CDR3 consists of 13 residues. Between the trimmed V and J ends, which lost 5 bases and 4 bases, there was a span of 11 bases. Germline CDR1 SGHAT, CDR2 FQNNGV. The CDR3 DNA follows: TGTGCCAGCAGCACACCCGACGGCTATGGCTACACCTTC. It specifies CASSTPDGYGYTF.

This clonotype has a count of ten or more. The chain recombines TRBV7-8 with TRBJ2-2, with D uncertain. Germline V gene sequence: CDR1 SGHVS, CDR2 FQNEAQ. The CDR3 is 12 amino acids. Trimming stripped 5 bases from V and 7 bases from J, with 8 bases between. In DNA, the CDR3 is TGTGCCAGCAGCCACATAGGCGGGGAGCTGTTTTTT. Translating gives CASSHIGGELFF.

This rearrangement joins TRBV7-6 to TRBJ1-1; 8 bases line up with TRBD1. The CDR3 runs 14 residues. V lost 5 bases, J lost 0 bases, and 2 bases stayed unmatched. The germline CDR1 and CDR2 sequences are SGHVS and FNYEAQ. The CDR3 protein is CASSPGQVNTEAFF. The CDR3 region has the DNA TGTGCCAGCAGCCCGGGACAGGTGAACACTGAAGCTTTCTTT.

Turning to this clonotype: A much larger clone lies a single base off, so this may be a read error. The chain joins TRBV20-1 to TRBJ1-2; 8 bases agree with TRBD1. The trim removed 4 bases at V and 5 bases at J, leaving 18 bases unmatched. The CDR3 totals 17 residues. The V gene's germline CDR1 is DFQATT and CDR2 SNEGSKA (reference sequence). The CDR3 nucleotides are TGCAGTGCTACAACAGGGGCAGGGGGCTCCACCCAGTATGGCTACACCTTC. Its protein is CSATTGAGGSTQYGYTF.

As regards this clonotype: A much larger clone sits a single nucleotide away, making a read error possible. This chain joins TRBV7-2 and TRBJ2-2; either TRBD1 or TRBD2 may supply D (6 bases each). Germline loops: CDR1 SGHTA, CDR2 FQGNSA. CDR3 length equals 17 residues. CDR3 region: CASSLTERTANTGEVFF. In nucleotides, the CDR3 is TGTGCCAGCAGCCTCACGGAGAGGACAGCGAACACCGGGGAGGTGTTTTTT. The full variable domain, with the rest looked up from reference TRBV7-2 and TRBJ2-2, is GAGVSQSPSNKVTEKGKDVELRCDPISGHTALYWYRQSLGQGLEFLIYFQGNSAPDKSGLPSDRFSAERTGGSVSTLTIQRTQQEDSAVYLCASSLTERTANTGEVFFGEGSRLTVL.

With respect to this clonotype: Possible read error: a much larger clone is one base away. The V and J genes are TRBV11-2 and TRBJ2-7, with D possibly TRBD2 on 6 matching bases. Per the germline V gene, CDR1 is SGHAT and CDR2 is FQNNGV. The CDR3 has 13 amino acids. The CDR3 region has the DNA TGTGCCAGCAGCTTGTTAGCGGCCTACGAGAAGTACTTC. This encodes CASSLLAAYEKYF.

This chain joins TRBV28 and TRBJ1-1; no definite D call. This CDR3 is 13 amino acids long. Germline CDR1 MDHEN, CDR2 SYDVKM. Trimming pared 5 bases from V and 4 bases from J, leaving 11 bases between. The CDR3 is CASSIQRSTEAFF. The CDR3 DNA is TGTGCCAGCAGTATACAGAGGTCCACTGAAGCTTTCTTT. The whole variable domain, filled in from reference TRBV28 and TRBJ1-1, reads DVKVTQSSRYLVKRTGEKVFLECVQDMDHENMFWYRQDPGLGLRLIYFSYDVKMKEKGDIPEGYSVSREKKERFSLILESASTNQTSMYLCASSIQRSTEAFFGQGTRLTVV.

This clonotype was recorded at least ten times. This rearrangement joins TRBV3-1 to TRBJ1-3, with TRBD1 as a possible D gene (5 bases). Germline CDR1 reads LGHDT; CDR2 reads YNNKEL (reference sequence). V lost 0 bases to trimming and J lost 3 bases, with 9 bases between them. The CDR3 is 15 amino acids. CDR3 in DNA: TGTGCCAGCAGCCAAGATGCAGGGATTGGAAACACCATATATTTT. Its translation: CASSQDAGIGNTIYF.

In DNA form, the CDR3 reads TGCGCCAGCAGCTTGGCGTTTGGACAGGGGATAACGGAGCAGTACTTC. Residues: CASSLAFGQGITEQYF. The rearrangement uses TRBV5-1 and TRBJ2-7; TRBD1 aligns across 9 bases. Germline loops: CDR1 SGHRS, CDR2 YFSETQ. The J segment lost 7 bases and the V segment lost 0 bases, leaving 11 bases of the junction unmatched. This CDR3 is 16 amino acids long.

V is TRBV9 and J is TRBJ2-7, with TRBD2 as a possible D gene (7 bases). CDR3 length: 16 residues. V gave up 0 bases and J gave up 0 bases, with 13 bases separating them. Germline values: CDR1 SGDLS, CDR2 YYNGEE. CDR3 sequence: CASSVDGGATSYEQYF. Written as DNA, the CDR3 is TGTGCCAGCAGCGTAGATGGGGGGGCCACCTCCTACGAGCAGTACTTC. The full variable domain, completed using reference TRBV9 and TRBJ2-7, is DSGVTQTPKHLITATGQRVTLRCSPRSGDLSVYWYQQSLDQGLQFLIQYYNGEERAKGNILERFSAQQFPDLHSELNLSSLELGDSALYFCASSVDGGATSYEQYFGPGTRLTVT.

This sequence joins TRBV5-5 and TRBJ2-1; 7 bases agree with TRBD2. This CDR3 is built from 13 residues. Germline CDR1 and CDR2: SGHKS and YYEKEE (reference sequence). J lost 5 bases, V lost 4 bases, and 3 bases had no gene match. The CDR3 region has the DNA TGTGCCAGCAGCGGAACTAGCGACAATGAGCAGTTCTTC. It yields the protein CASSGTSDNEQFF.

In its sample, this clonotype was seen many times. The V gene is TRBV5-1, the J gene TRBJ2-1, with 8 bases matching TRBD2. The V segment lost 4 bases and the J segment 4 bases; nucleotides outside the gene matches: 7. Germline-derived CDR1 and CDR2 are SGHRS and YFSETQ. The CDR3 covers 15 residues. The CDR3, as DNA: TGCGCCAGCAGCCTCACTAGCGGAAGTTACAATGAGCAGTTCTTC. Amino acids: CASSLTSGSYNEQFF.

This clonotype was found many times. The chain recombines TRBV2 with TRBJ2-7; 9 positions match TRBD1. The J segment lost 5 bases and the V segment lost 5 bases, leaving 10 bases of the junction unmatched. The germline CDR1 and CDR2 sequences are SNHLY and FYNNEI. This CDR3 is 15 amino acids long. CDR3 nucleotides: TGTGCCAGCAGTTCGGCCGGGACAGGGTTGAACGAGCAGTACTTC. Translated: CASSSAGTGLNEQYF.

Comment on this clonotype: Given a much more abundant clone one base away, this may be a read error. The chain joins TRBV7-2 to TRBJ1-5, with D unresolved. This CDR3 has 12 residues. Germline lookup yields CDR1 SGHTA and CDR2 FQGNSA. CDR3 in DNA: TGTGCCTGCAGCTTAACTGATCAGCCCCAGCATTTT. Amino acid sequence: CACSLTDQPQHF.

Turning to this clonotype: Given a much more abundant clone one base away, this may be a read error. The chain has TRBV30 and TRBJ2-7; D perhaps matches TRBD1 (5 bases). The V gene's germline CDR1 is GTSNPN and CDR2 SVGIG (reference sequence). The V and J ends lost 7 bases and 7 bases respectively, with 17 bases between them. The CDR3 has 12 amino acids. CDR3 amino acids: CAYDSCRREQYF. DNA for the CDR3: TGTGCCTACGACAGCTGTCGTAGGGAGCAGTACTTC. Filled out from reference TRBV30 and TRBJ2-7, the complete variable domain reads SQTIHQWPATLVQPVGSPLSLECTVEGTSNPNLYWYRQAAGRGLQLLFYSVGIGQISSEVPQNLSASRPQDRQFILSSKKLLLSDSGFYLCAYDSCRREQYFGPGTRLTVT.

The chain recombines TRBV5-1 with TRBJ2-5; D assignment may be TRBD1 or TRBD2 (6 bases each). The V end was cut by 0 bases, the J end by 5 bases, with 11 bases between. Germline CDR1 and CDR2: SGHRS and YFSETQ. The CDR3 runs to 14 residues. The CDR3 sequence: CASSLEGGSETQYF. CDR3 sequence (DNA): TGCGCCAGCAGCTTGGAGGGGGGTTCTGAGACCCAGTACTTC.

The V and J genes are TRBV20-1 and TRBJ2-1; 10 bases agree with TRBD2. The CDR3 length is 14 residues. CDR1 and CDR2 from the germline V gene are DFQATT and SNEGSKA (reference sequence). J was trimmed by 8 bases and V by 4 bases; bases with no gene match: 8. The CDR3 here is CSATLAGGLDEQFF. For the CDR3, the DNA is TGCAGTGCTACATTAGCGGGAGGCTTGGATGAGCAGTTCTTC.

The chain links TRBV5-1 to TRBJ2-3, with TRBD1 matching 9 bases. The J segment lost 6 bases and the V segment lost 4 bases, leaving 18 bases of the junction unmatched. The V gene's germline CDR1 is SGHRS and CDR2 YFSETQ. The CDR3 is made up of 18 amino acids. The chain's CDR3 is CASSPALNRDRVIDTQYF. CDR3 DNA sequence: TGCGCCAGCAGCCCCGCCCTGAACCGGGACAGGGTTATCGATACGCAGTATTTT.

Comment on this clonotype: One end of the junction is discordant with germline, which a read error may explain. This chain uses TRBV2 with TRBJ2-5; 7 positions agree with TRBD2. Germline V gene lookup returns CDR1 SNHLY and CDR2 FYNNEI. The CDR3 contains 15 residues. The CDR3 DNA is TGTGCCACCAGTGATCGGCTAGCGGTCCAAGAGACCCAGTACTTC. This translates into CATSDRLAVQETQYF.

Of note for this clonotype: One end of the junction varies from germline; a read error may be responsible. DNA of the CDR3: TGCGCCAGCAGCGAAAGAACAGGGGATAACCAAGCTTTATTT. Translated: CASSERTGDNQALF. The chain is built from TRBV5-1 and TRBJ1-1; 7 bases match TRBD1. This CDR3 is built from 14 residues. Germline CDR1 and CDR2: SGHRS and YFSETQ.

In nucleotides, the CDR3 is TGTGCCATCAGTGACCGGACTCGCTCCTACGAGCAGTACTTC. Translating it yields CAISDRTRSYEQYF. V and J are TRBV10-3 and TRBJ2-7, with D possibly matching TRBD2 (5 bases). Germline lookup yields CDR1 ENHRY and CDR2 SYGVKD. Deletions cut 3 bases from V and 0 bases from J, with 9 bases between. The CDR3 loop spans 14 amino acids.

The count of this clonotype is one. A much larger clone lies one base from this, so it may be a read error. The genes are TRBV6-1 and TRBJ2-3; D not certain. The CDR3 contains 14 residues. CDR1 and CDR2 (germline): MNHNS, SASEGT. The CDR3: CVSSHDTLTDTQYF. DNA of the CDR3: TGTGTCAGCAGCCACGACACCCTCACAGATACGCAGTATTTT.

The chain carries TRBV20-1 and TRBJ2-7; 12 positions match TRBD2. After removal of 3 bases from V and 2 bases from J, the junction contained 11 bases not matched to a gene. Germline values: CDR1 DFQATT, CDR2 SNEGSKA (reference sequence). There are 17 residues in the CDR3. The CDR3 DNA follows: TGCAGTGCTAGGGCGTCGGGACTAGCGGGCAGCCCCTACGAGCAGTACTTC. Encoded protein: CSARASGLAGSPYEQYF.

Comment on this clonotype: A read error may be the cause here, since a much bigger clone is one base away. This chain joins TRBV2 and TRBJ2-7; possible D gene TRBD2, 6 bases. Germline lookup yields CDR1 SNHLY and CDR2 FYNNEI. This CDR3 has 13 residues. CDR3 in DNA: TGTGCCTGCAGTGCGGGACGGAACTACGAGCAGTACTTC. Amino acids: CACSAGRNYEQYF.

With respect to this clonotype: A much more abundant neighbour one base away suggests this may be a read error. V usage is TRBV10-2 and J usage is TRBJ1-6; weak D call: TRBD1 (5 bases). The CDR3 runs 15 residues. V dropped 4 bases and J dropped 6 bases, with 13 bases sitting between them. Per germline, CDR1 WSHSY and CDR2 SAAADI. CDR3 region: CASSVMGRGNSPLHF. DNA for the CDR3: TGCGCCAGCAGTGTCATGGGTAGGGGTAATTCACCCCTCCACTTT.

This clonotype was found many times. This chain links TRBV20-1 with TRBJ2-7, with TRBD1 matching 8 bases. V shed 2 bases, J shed 4 bases, and the junction held 1 base outside the gene matches. CDR1 DFQATT and CDR2 SNEGSKA come from the germline V gene (reference sequence). The CDR3 sequence is 12 residues long. CDR3 loop: CSARQGAYEQYF. The CDR3 bases are TGCAGTGCTAGACAGGGGGCGTACGAGCAGTACTTC.